These T cell receptor beta chains were read from a single sample in a study of lymphopenia after photon versus proton radiotherapy. Clones were read by immunoSEQ multiplex PCR, and TCRdb kept only the in-frame ones, dropping some. The sample shows about 50,000 clones, 92% of them seen only once. Here the sequenced sample was peripheral blood, taken from a patient treated with photon-based radiotherapy. The source is a woman aged 40 to 50 with cholangiocarcinoma. Both conserved end residues are part of each CDR3. Each record gives: clone size, J gene, D gene, V gene, CDR3 protein, CDR3 DNA. The D gene is left open where the match is weak. Clone size is stated in some rows and not others, as once, few, many or a class when expanded.

clone size: NA; J gene: TRBJ2-1; D gene: TRBD2; V gene: TRBV28; CDR3 protein: CASSLFSGRYNEQFF; CDR3 DNA: TGTGCCAGCAGTTTATTCAGCGGGAGGTACAATGAGCAGTTCTTC
clone size: NA; J gene: TRBJ2-1; D gene: NA; V gene: TRBV14; CDR3 protein: CASSHGNEQFF; CDR3 DNA: TGTGCCAGCAGCCACGGCAATGAGCAGTTCTTC
clone size: NA; J gene: TRBJ2-3; D gene: NA; V gene: TRBV5-1; CDR3 protein: CASSFSMGSDTQYF; CDR3 DNA: TGCGCCAGCAGCTTTAGCATGGGCTCAGATACGCAGTATTTT
clone size: NA; J gene: TRBJ1-2; D gene: NA; V gene: TRBV21-1; CDR3 protein: CASSNRDKRDGYTF; CDR3 DNA: TGTGCCAGCAGCAACCGGGACAAAAGGGATGGCTACACCTTC
clone size: NA; J gene: TRBJ1-5; D gene: NA; V gene: TRBV5-1; CDR3 protein: CATRGTGGSGNQPQHF; CDR3 DNA: TGCGCCACCAGAGGGACCGGGGGATCGGGCAATCAGCCCCAGCATTTT
clone size: once; J gene: TRBJ1-4; D gene: NA; V gene: TRBV6-6; CDR3 protein: CASSYLGSANEKLFF; CDR3 DNA: TGTGCCAGCAGTTACTTGGGTTCGGCTAATGAAAAACTGTTTTTT
clone size: NA; J gene: TRBJ2-4; D gene: TRBD2; V gene: TRBV2; CDR3 protein: CASMGLAGNIQYF; CDR3 DNA: TGTGCCAGCATGGGACTAGCGGGGAACATTCAGTACTTC
clone size: NA; J gene: TRBJ2-1; D gene: TRBD1; V gene: TRBV5-1; CDR3 protein: CASRKTGDEQFF; CDR3 DNA: TGCGCCAGCAGAAAGACAGGGGATGAGCAGTTCTTC
clone size: NA; J gene: TRBJ1-1; D gene: NA; V gene: TRBV9; CDR3 protein: CASSVGGSAEAFF; CDR3 DNA: TGTGCCAGCAGCGTAGGGGGGAGCGCTGAAGCTTTCTTT
clone size: NA; J gene: TRBJ2-7; D gene: NA; V gene: TRBV5-1; CDR3 protein: CASSFKEGVLGSYEQYF; CDR3 DNA: TGCGCCAGCAGCTTTAAGGAAGGGGTTCTCGGGTCCTACGAGCAGTACTTC
clone size: NA; J gene: TRBJ1-1; D gene: NA; V gene: TRBV19; CDR3 protein: CASSIENTEAFF; CDR3 DNA: TGTGCCAGTAGTATTGAGAACACTGAAGCTTTCTTT
clone size: NA; J gene: TRBJ1-2; D gene: TRBD1; V gene: TRBV5-1; CDR3 protein: CASSTGTVVGNGYTF; CDR3 DNA: TGCGCCAGCAGTACGGGGACAGTGGTTGGAAATGGCTACACCTTC
clone size: NA; J gene: TRBJ2-2; D gene: NA; V gene: TRBV29-1; CDR3 protein: CSARGRQNTGELFF; CDR3 DNA: TGCAGCGCCCGAGGGAGACAGAACACCGGGGAGCTGTTTTTT
clone size: NA; J gene: TRBJ2-5; D gene: NA; V gene: TRBV7-9; CDR3 protein: CASSLSFRADQETQYF; CDR3 DNA: TGTGCCAGCAGCTTATCCTTTAGAGCGGACCAAGAGACCCAGTACTTC
clone size: NA; J gene: TRBJ1-1; D gene: NA; V gene: TRBV7-9; CDR3 protein: CASSSNRDWGTEAFF; CDR3 DNA: TGTGCCAGCAGCTCCAACCGGGACTGGGGAACAGAAGCTTTCTTT
clone size: NA; J gene: TRBJ2-2; D gene: NA; V gene: TRBV6-5; CDR3 protein: CASSYSRQTGELFF; CDR3 DNA: TGTGCCAGCAGTTACTCCCGCCAGACCGGGGAGCTGTTTTTT
clone size: NA; J gene: TRBJ2-7; D gene: NA; V gene: TRBV18; CDR3 protein: CASSPRRGYEQYF; CDR3 DNA: TGTGCCAGCTCACCCCGACGGGGATACGAGCAGTACTTC
clone size: NA; J gene: TRBJ1-1; D gene: TRBD1; V gene: TRBV2; CDR3 protein: CASKSGGNTEAFF; CDR3 DNA: TGTGCCAGCAAGTCAGGGGGCAACACTGAAGCTTTCTTT
clone size: once; J gene: TRBJ1-1; D gene: NA; V gene: TRBV15; CDR3 protein: CATSRDRGAHTEAFF; CDR3 DNA: TGTGCCACCAGCAGAGATCGGGGGGCGCACACTGAAGCTTTCTTT
clone size: once; J gene: TRBJ2-7; D gene: NA; V gene: TRBV10-3; CDR3 protein: CAISGRPGADPYEQYF; CDR3 DNA: TGTGCCATCAGTGGCCGGCCGGGGGCAGACCCCTACGAGCAGTACTTC
clone size: NA; J gene: TRBJ1-5; D gene: NA; V gene: TRBV6-5; CDR3 protein: CASSYSNRGNQPQHF; CDR3 DNA: TGTGCCAGCAGTTACTCGAACAGGGGCAATCAGCCCCAGCATTTT
clone size: NA; J gene: TRBJ2-5; D gene: NA; V gene: TRBV19; CDR3 protein: CASSVTGRETQYF; CDR3 DNA: TGTGCCAGTAGTGTAACAGGGCGGGAGACCCAGTACTTC
clone size: NA; J gene: TRBJ2-2; D gene: NA; V gene: TRBV9; CDR3 protein: CASSVGTGNTGELFF; CDR3 DNA: TGTGCCAGCAGCGTAGGCACAGGGAACACCGGGGAGCTGTTTTTT
clone size: NA; J gene: TRBJ2-2; D gene: TRBD2; V gene: TRBV28; CDR3 protein: CASSPIAGGGTGELFF; CDR3 DNA: TGTGCCAGCAGTCCGATAGCGGGAGGTGGCACCGGGGAGCTGTTTTTT
clone size: NA; J gene: TRBJ2-2; D gene: TRBD2; V gene: TRBV6-1; CDR3 protein: CASSEARGWTGELFF; CDR3 DNA: TGTGCCAGCAGTGAAGCGCGGGGGTGGACCGGGGAGCTGTTTTTT
clone size: NA; J gene: TRBJ1-1; D gene: TRBD1; V gene: TRBV6-1; CDR3 protein: CASSGDPRGSEAFF; CDR3 DNA: TGTGCCAGCAGTGGGGACCCCAGGGGGTCTGAAGCTTTCTTT
clone size: once; J gene: TRBJ2-7; D gene: TRBD2; V gene: TRBV5-1; CDR3 protein: CASSSRPTSGGAVTEQYF; CDR3 DNA: TGCGCCAGCAGCTCCCGACCGACTAGCGGGGGGGCTGTGACCGAGCAGTACTTC
clone size: NA; J gene: TRBJ1-2; D gene: NA; V gene: TRBV19; CDR3 protein: CASSHPGTWYGYTF; CDR3 DNA: TGTGCCAGTAGTCATCCGGGAACTTGGTATGGCTACACCTTC
clone size: NA; J gene: TRBJ2-7; D gene: NA; V gene: TRBV5-1; CDR3 protein: CASSLQGRSYYEQYF; CDR3 DNA: TGCGCCAGCAGCTTACAGGGCAGGAGTTACTACGAGCAGTACTTC
clone size: NA; J gene: TRBJ2-3; D gene: NA; V gene: TRBV6-5; CDR3 protein: CASSSRTDTQYF; CDR3 DNA: TGTGCCAGCAGTTCCCGAACAGATACGCAGTATTTT
clone size: NA; J gene: TRBJ1-6; D gene: NA; V gene: TRBV5-8; CDR3 protein: CASSLGTGNSPLHF; CDR3 DNA: TGTGCCAGCAGCCTAGGGACGGGAAATTCACCCCTCCACTTT
clone size: NA; J gene: TRBJ2-7; D gene: NA; V gene: TRBV6-5; CDR3 protein: CASSFSGVNEQYF; CDR3 DNA: TGTGCCAGCAGTTTCTCGGGGGTTAACGAGCAGTACTTC
clone size: NA; J gene: TRBJ1-2; D gene: TRBD1; V gene: TRBV29-1; CDR3 protein: CSGWTGSNYGYTF; CDR3 DNA: TGCAGCGGGTGGACAGGATCTAACTATGGCTACACCTTC
clone size: NA; J gene: TRBJ2-7; D gene: NA; V gene: TRBV6-1; CDR3 protein: CASSDIYEQYF; CDR3 DNA: TGTGCCAGCAGTGACATCTACGAGCAGTACTTC
clone size: NA; J gene: TRBJ2-1; D gene: NA; V gene: TRBV27; CDR3 protein: CASSLYTRNEQFF; CDR3 DNA: TGTGCCAGCAGTTTATATACCCGCAATGAGCAGTTCTTC
clone size: NA; J gene: TRBJ2-1; D gene: TRBD2; V gene: TRBV30; CDR3 protein: CAWTGLDFRVDEQFF; CDR3 DNA: TGTGCCTGGACGGGACTAGATTTTCGAGTGGATGAGCAGTTCTTC
clone size: NA; J gene: TRBJ1-1; D gene: NA; V gene: TRBV7-2; CDR3 protein: CASEGTTEAFF; CDR3 DNA: TGTGCCAGCGAAGGGACGACCGAAGCTTTCTTT
clone size: NA; J gene: TRBJ2-3; D gene: TRBD2; V gene: TRBV28; CDR3 protein: CASSFSGASTDTQYF; CDR3 DNA: TGTGCCAGCAGTTTTAGCGGGGCTAGCACAGATACGCAGTATTTT
clone size: NA; J gene: TRBJ2-7; D gene: NA; V gene: TRBV6-6; CDR3 protein: CASNPDARSEQYF; CDR3 DNA: TGTGCCAGCAATCCGGACGCAAGGAGCGAGCAGTACTTC
clone size: NA; J gene: TRBJ1-1; D gene: NA; V gene: TRBV6-1; CDR3 protein: CASSDRATENTEAFF; CDR3 DNA: TGTGCCAGCAGTGATAGGGCCACAGAGAACACTGAAGCTTTCTTT
clone size: few; J gene: TRBJ2-7; D gene: NA; V gene: TRBV2; CDR3 protein: CASSWDRGHEQYF; CDR3 DNA: TGTGCCAGCAGTTGGGACCGCGGCCACGAGCAGTACTTC
clone size: NA; J gene: TRBJ2-1; D gene: NA; V gene: TRBV19; CDR3 protein: CASSMGGQGGHEQFF; CDR3 DNA: TGTGCCAGTAGTATGGGAGGACAGGGAGGGCATGAGCAGTTCTTC
clone size: NA; J gene: TRBJ2-1; D gene: TRBD1; V gene: TRBV27; CDR3 protein: CASSLRSGTENEQFF; CDR3 DNA: TGTGCCAGCAGTTTACGATCCGGGACAGAAAATGAGCAGTTCTTC
clone size: NA; J gene: TRBJ2-5; D gene: NA; V gene: TRBV30; CDR3 protein: CAWNSGGGKTQYF; CDR3 DNA: TGTGCCTGGAATAGCGGAGGAGGGAAGACCCAGTACTTC
clone size: NA; J gene: TRBJ1-5; D gene: NA; V gene: TRBV4-1; CDR3 protein: CASSQGPTGNQPQHF; CDR3 DNA: TGCGCCAGCAGCCAAGGTCCGACGGGCAATCAGCCCCAGCATTTT
clone size: NA; J gene: TRBJ2-3; D gene: NA; V gene: TRBV6-1; CDR3 protein: CASSDPGRSSTDTQYF; CDR3 DNA: TGTGCCAGCAGTGATCCAGGGCGATCTAGCACAGATACGCAGTATTTT
clone size: NA; J gene: TRBJ1-1; D gene: TRBD1; V gene: TRBV30; CDR3 protein: CAWTPGTVNTEAFF; CDR3 DNA: TGTGCCTGGACTCCCGGGACAGTAAACACTGAAGCTTTCTTT
clone size: NA; J gene: TRBJ1-2; D gene: TRBD1; V gene: TRBV30; CDR3 protein: CAWRGQGQGGYTF; CDR3 DNA: TGTGCCTGGAGGGGACAGGGCCAGGGTGGCTACACCTTC
clone size: NA; J gene: TRBJ2-7; D gene: TRBD2; V gene: TRBV7-2; CDR3 protein: CASSLVGTSGLYEQYF; CDR3 DNA: TGTGCCAGCAGCTTAGTTGGTACTAGCGGCCTCTACGAGCAGTACTTC
clone size: NA; J gene: TRBJ1-3; D gene: TRBD1; V gene: TRBV9; CDR3 protein: CASSPRQGASGNTIYF; CDR3 DNA: TGTGCCAGCAGCCCCAGACAGGGGGCCTCTGGAAACACCATATATTTT
clone size: NA; J gene: TRBJ1-6; D gene: NA; V gene: TRBV7-9; CDR3 protein: CASSLGALRNSPLHF; CDR3 DNA: TGTGCCAGCAGTCTCGGGGCCCTGAGGAATTCACCCCTCCACTTT
clone size: NA; J gene: TRBJ1-1; D gene: NA; V gene: TRBV29-1; CDR3 protein: CSATYRDDTEAFF; CDR3 DNA: TGCAGCGCAACATACAGGGACGACACTGAAGCTTTCTTT